Presented here are 3 T cell receptor beta chains from one specimen sequenced in a study of shared clonotypes between healthy human individuals. TCRdb's table, derived via immunoSEQ multiplex PCR, lists solely in-frame clones and lacks some. Of about a million clones listed, more than 60% are singletons. The sample comprised memory CD4+ T cells sorted from blood. The subset was: CD45RA-negative fraction. These receptor sequences come from a man between 18 and 35 years old in good health.

The chain has TRBV6-6 and TRBJ2-5; D remains unclear. V was shortened by 2 bases and J by 1 base, with 8 bases between the two germline ends. Germline V gene lookup returns CDR1 MNHNY and CDR2 SVGAGI (reference sequence). The CDR3 has 14 residues. CDR3 sequence reads: CASSYPLGQETQYF. As DNA, the CDR3 is TGTGCCAGCAGTTACCCCCTAGGCCAAGAGACCCAGTACTTC.

The chain uses TRBV28 and TRBJ1-4; unclear D gene. This CDR3 is 11 amino acids long. V was clipped by 10 bases and J by 4 bases, with 7 bases between them. Germline values: CDR1 MDHEN, CDR2 SYDVKM. In DNA, the CDR3 is TGTGCCATCAAGGGTAATGAAAAACTGTTTTTT. It translates to CAIKGNEKLFF.

The rearrangement links TRBV5-4 to TRBJ2-3; either TRBD1 or TRBD2 may supply D (5 bases each). This CDR3 comprises 17 residues. V gave up 4 bases and J gave up 2 bases, with 20 bases separating them. CDR1 and CDR2 (germline): SGHNT, YYREEE (reference sequence). The DNA for the CDR3 is TGTGCCAGCAGCCCTGGTCTGGGGGAGTCGGCCACAGATACGCAGTATTTT. Translation: CASSPGLGESATDTQYF.